The T cell receptor (beta chain) under discussion was sequenced for a study of blood T cells in healthy people across ages (dated by TCRdb to between 2014 and 2016). For the study in its entirety: In model experiments, template switching captured about one uniquely barcoded TCR beta cDNA molecule for every two T cells. Age-related changes in TCR beta repertoire diversity were measured in the study by deep sequencing normalized with unique cDNA molecular identifiers. Four age groups were formed from the donors: young (average about 16 years), middle-aged (just under 40), aged (62) and long-lived (roughly 81). Using the same blood draw, the study looked at two additional independent replicas of 1 million unique cDNA reads for two donors, one aged 18 to 30 and the other aged 80 or older. Broad study findings and their caveats: Estimates of total diversity based on one million sequenced T cells were regarded as lower bounds and as underestimates. Because the CMV infection status of the donors was unknown, age-related changes in expanded clonotypes may potentially have been confounded. There was a strong correlation between observed TCR beta diversity and the percentage of naive T cells measured by flow cytometry. Since profiling was done on bulk unsorted PBMCs, naive and antigen-experienced compartments could not be conclusively compared. As age increased, observed TCR beta diversity per million T cells dropped in a roughly linear way, and a significant reduction was already evident by age about 40. Compared with the aged group, the long-lived group had more naive CD4+ T cells, fewer expanded clones and increased TCR diversity, a pattern suggesting age selection.

Measured from the cysteine to the phenylalanine, the CDR3 is 13 residues long. The read is trimmed to its CDR3 DNA, 39 bases read in frame from base 1. Based on the germline V gene (reference sequence), the CDR1 and CDR2 sequences are MNHNY and SVGAGI. Libraries were constructed by 5' RACE. The instrument given in TCRdb is Illumina HiSeq 2500. A second PCR of roughly 6 to 12 cycles was run with a J-beta primer mix and a sample-barcoded 5' primer. Each TCR beta cDNA molecule received a unique molecular identifier from a template-switch 5' adaptor carrying 12 random nucleotides. Each sample yielded at least 2.5 million CDR3-containing paired-end reads. The Mint cDNA synthesis kit, primed by a TRBC-specific oligonucleotide, was used to synthesize first-strand cDNA from all RNA. All cDNA was treated with uracil-DNA glycosylase and then went through a first 18-cycle PCR with the universal primers M1SS and BC2_uni_R. On the authors' methods: For normalization, 1 million high-quality reads, each with a distinct molecular identifier, were randomly selected from each sample. Reads with shared molecular identifiers were discarded instead of being binned into consensus sequences. MiTCR, with a Q25 quality threshold and the strictest error-elimination algorithm, was used for CDR3 identification, clonotype clustering and error correction. A nonparametric unseen species model with Euler transformation was used to estimate lower-bound total TCR beta diversity. TCRdb ran its own pipeline on the public reads, namely fastp trimming at Q25 and MiXCR clone calling, and kept in-frame beta chains. Duplicate CDR3 protein sequences are folded into a single record with the most common DNA and genes. These V and J calls originate from TCRdb's pipeline instead of the authors' own analysis. Across this sample there are hundreds of thousands of distinct CDR3 sequences, with approximately 25% seen only once. Of the sample, roughly 9.4% is held by the ten largest clones.

The donors were about 40 Caucasian individuals from Russia, aged roughly 6 to 100 years, who were systemically healthy. Each donor gave about 9.8 milliliters of peripheral blood, drawn into EDTA-treated Vacutainer tubes. Ficoll-Paque density-gradient centrifugation was used to isolate PBMCs, with at least 6.5 million obtained per sample. Total RNA, at least 5 micrograms per sample, was extracted from PBMCs with Trizol reagent. The percentages of naive CD45RAhigh/CD27high T cells were determined by flow cytometry on a PBMC aliquot from every donor. This clonotype was picked up a small number of times. Its binding antigen is unknown. The input lacks base qualities; no much larger clone sits a single base away. These sequences were also reported in another study, on T cells of mothers and their children. As that second study puts it: The donors were nine systemically healthy Caucasian individuals, made up of three mothers and their six children. cDNA synthesis consumed the entire amount of extracted RNA, loaded at approximately 1.6 ug RNA in each 15 ul reaction. In the second PCR, sample barcodes and 2-4 random nucleotides were introduced via the M1S primer. Over 9.5 million TCR beta CDR3 reads were obtained for each mother, and approximately 3.2 million reads were obtained for each child. In both related and unrelated pairs, thymic selection shapes the output of TCR recombination in a similar way, with inherited differences having only a minor effect. Normalized repertoire overlap was always found to be slightly, but never significantly, higher in related mother-child pairs than in unrelated mother-child pairs. With a sensitivity of approximately 96 clones per million clonotypes, no persistent microchimeric T cell clones were detected. To look for features that set related mother-child pairs apart from unrelated individuals, the researchers ran deep NGS to compare the TCR beta repertoires of mothers and children. On average, the children were roughly 10 +/- 4 years old, while the mothers were 40 +/- 4 years old. After adapter ligation was performed with NEBNext reagents, the libraries were sequenced on an Illumina HiSeq 2000 with 100+100 nt paired-end reads. To prevent cross-contamination, the mother and child libraries were prepared one month apart and sequenced in separate runs. Between roughly 500,000 and 2,300,000 distinct TCR beta clonotypes were identified per donor. Naive TCR beta clonotypes were estimated from low-frequency clonotypes matched to each donor's FACS-determined naive share, without sorting.

This chain joins TRBV6-6 to TRBJ2-5, with 7 junctional bases fitting TRBD1. Gene TRBJ2-1 matches the end of the DNA better, so the J call may be wrong. The clonotype originates from a boy aged 5-17 years in good health. The sample consisted of blood. For the CDR3, the sequence is CASRFRDSNEQFF. The DNA reads TGTGCCAGCAGATTCCGGGACAGCAATGAGCAGTTCTTC.